Listed here are 2 T cell receptor beta chains from one sample, sequenced in a study of blood T cells in healthy people across ages. For the second PCR, which ran for about 6 to 12 cycles, a sample-barcoded 5' primer and a J-beta primer mix were used. MiXCR, applied by TCRdb to the 5' RACE reads, yields one record per CDR3 protein. The sample shows hundreds of thousands of distinct CDR3 sequences, about a quarter of them seen only once. These records were also assigned to another study, of T cells of mothers and their children.

What was sequenced was blood. The source is a boy younger than 10 in good health.

This clonotype was seen repeatedly, ten times or more. This chain joins TRBV12-3 or TRBV12-4 and TRBJ2-7; no reliable D call. This CDR3 region has 15 residues. The V gene lost 3 bases and the J gene lost 2 bases, with 14 bases spanning the gap. The DNA for the CDR3 is TGTGCCAGCAGTTTTGAACAGCAACTAACCTACGAGCAGTACTTC. Its protein is CASSFEQQLTYEQYF.

The rearrangement joins TRBV28 to TRBJ2-3; a weak D match, TRBD2 (5 bases). This CDR3 has 19 residues. CDR1 is MDHEN and CDR2 is SYDVKM in the germline V gene. Trimming removed 5 bases at V and 1 base at J, with 25 bases between. Here the CDR3 reads CASSSDRESSRAGTDTQYF. Written as DNA, the CDR3 is TGTGCCAGCAGTAGCGACCGGGAATCGTCCCGCGCGGGCACAGATACGCAGTATTTT. Together with reference TRBV28 and TRBJ2-3, the CDR3 gives the full variable domain: DVKVTQSSRYLVKRTGEKVFLECVQDMDHENMFWYRQDPGLGLRLIYFSYDVKMKEKGDIPEGYSVSREKKERFSLILESASTNQTSMYLCASSSDRESSRAGTDTQYFGPGTRLTVL.